Here is one T cell receptor beta chain with its context. As yet, its antigen is unknown. The data were obtained in a study of T-cell memory formation after mild COVID-19. Study-wide findings and caveats: Later expanders leaned toward CD4+, whereas clones contracting from day 15 to 85 were balanced CD4/CD8.

V shed 5 bases and J shed 0 bases, with 8 bases lying between them. CDR3 length: 14 amino acids. From the 5' RACE reads, TCRdb called clonotypes with MiXCR, one entry per CDR3 protein. The sample records approximately 190,000 distinct CDR3 sequences, about 17% being singletons. The sequencing sample was made of PBMCs or a T cell subset sorted from them (not recorded which). The chain combines TRBV12-3 or TRBV12-4 with TRBJ1-5; D remains unclear. The TCR originated in an adult woman who had mild COVID-19 (a few samples of this study predate the infection). Cell type and time point are not known. The CDR3 is CASSLQASNQPQHF. As DNA, the CDR3 is TGTGCCAGCAGTCTCCAGGCTAGCAATCAGCCCCAGCATTTT.